This TCR beta chain originates from a study of cytomegalovirus exposure and HLA in healthy donors. General study points: Specificity for CMV antigens was confirmed in vitro for a few of the CMV-associated chains.

Clones were read by immunoSEQ multiplex PCR, and TCRdb kept only the in-frame ones, dropping some. Altogether some 79,000 clones are present, around 94% being singletons, with the ten largest covering approximately 3%. This clone was seen only once. Its antigen is currently unknown. Germline V gene data show CDR1 as SNHLY and CDR2 as FYNNEI. V was clipped by 2 bases and J by 6 bases; unmatched bases: 5. The CDR3 contains 14 residues. V is TRBV2 and J is TRBJ1-2, with 8 bases lining up with TRBD1. This receptor was taken from a young woman in good health and CMV-seropositive. Input material: PBMCs. CDR3 amino acids: CASSERTQGDGYTF. In DNA form, the CDR3 reads TGTGCCAGCAGTGAACGTACACAGGGGGATGGCTACACCTTC.